Following are 20 T cell receptor beta chains from one sample sequenced in a study of blood T cell repertoires in COVID-19. Sequencing was performed with immunoSEQ multiplex PCR; in TCRdb, only in-frame clones are kept and a portion is missing. The sample records about 150,000 clones, around 88% being singletons. Material for sequencing was peripheral blood. The receptors were sampled from a human donor in a cohort sampled during active COVID-19.

CDR3 region: CASSFLGQVYNEQFF. The CDR3 nucleotides are TGTGCCAGCAGTTTCTTGGGACAAGTATACAATGAGCAGTTCTTC. This sequence joins TRBV27 and TRBJ2-1, with a tentative D call TRBD1 (6 bases). CDR3 length: 15 amino acids. The ends were cut back, 3 bases at V and 4 bases at J, with 13 bases in the middle. Germline V gene lookup returns CDR1 MNHEY and CDR2 SMNVEV (reference sequence).

This sequence joins TRBV28 and TRBJ2-7, with D possibly being TRBD2 (5 bases). CDR3 length equals 15 residues. V lost 2 bases, J lost 4 bases, and 15 bases lay in between. Germline V gene data show CDR1 as MDHEN and CDR2 as SYDVKM. In nucleotides, the CDR3 is TGTGCCAGCAGTTTAAGAGGTATGGGCGGGTACGAGCAGTACTTC. The encoded protein is CASSLRGMGGYEQYF.

V usage is TRBV19 and J usage is TRBJ2-7, with D perhaps TRBD1 (6 bases). Trimming removed 2 bases from V and 2 bases from J, with 13 bases in between. Germline CDR1 LNHDA, CDR2 SQIVND (reference sequence). This CDR3 has 15 amino acids. The CDR3 sequence is CASSITRDTAYEQYF. The CDR3 bases are TGTGCCAGTAGTATAACCCGGGACACGGCCTACGAGCAGTACTTC.

CDR3 sequence: CASSGFSGNEQFF. The CDR3 DNA reads as TGTGCCAGCAGCGGCTTTAGCGGGAATGAGCAGTTCTTC. The chain uses TRBV9 and TRBJ2-1, with 7 bases matching TRBD2. CDR3 length equals 13 residues. From germline, CDR1 is SGDLS and CDR2 YYNGEE. With 3 bases clipped from V and 7 bases from J, the junction kept 4 bases outside the gene matches.

The rearrangement joins TRBV11-3 to TRBJ2-1; D not certain. CDR1 SGHNT and CDR2 YENEEA come from the germline V gene. The V end was cut by 1 base, the J end by 0 bases, with 10 bases between. The CDR3 runs 16 residues. This CDR3 reads CASSLGLDPSYNEQFF. The DNA for the CDR3 is TGTGCCAGCAGCTTAGGGCTAGATCCCTCCTACAATGAGCAGTTCTTC.

The DNA for the CDR3 is TGTGCCAGCTCACCGGGGACAGGGACCTACGAGCAGTACTTC. Protein product: CASSPGTGTYEQYF. This sequence joins TRBV18 and TRBJ2-7; 9 bases match TRBD1. Germline V gene lookup returns CDR1 KGHSH and CDR2 LQKENI. The CDR3 totals 14 residues. V lost 3 bases and J lost 2; bases outside the gene matches: 2.

V usage is TRBV6-2 or TRBV6-3 and J usage is TRBJ1-1; TRBD1 matches 12 bases. CDR3 length: 16 residues. The V gene's germline CDR1 is MNHEY and CDR2 SVGEGT. Trimming at V came to 5 bases and at J to 1 base, leaving 5 bases not matched to a gene. CDR3 DNA sequence: TGTGCCAGCAGTCGCCGGGACAGGGGGCGGAACACTGAAGCTTTCTTT. Protein product: CASSRRDRGRNTEAFF.

This clone was observed a single time. This chain connects TRBV11-1 to TRBJ2-3; 7 bases line up with TRBD2. Germline V gives CDR1 SGHAT, CDR2 FQDESV (reference sequence). After removal of 3 bases from V and 4 bases from J, the junction contained 7 bases not matched to a gene. CDR3 length: 15 residues. The CDR3 protein is CASSLTSLESDTQYF. CDR3 nucleotides: TGTGCCAGCAGCTTGACTAGCCTTGAGTCAGATACGCAGTATTTT.

V and J are TRBV30 and TRBJ1-6, with TRBD1 matching over 9 bases. The ends lost 4 bases at V and 0 bases at J; junction bases unmatched: 10. In germline, CDR1 is GTSNPN, CDR2 SVGIG (reference sequence). The CDR3 runs to 18 residues. Written as DNA, the CDR3 is TGTGCCTGGACCCGGGACAGGGAGTTTGGCTCCTATAATTCACCCCTCCACTTT. Amino acids: CAWTRDREFGSYNSPLHF.

The chain joins TRBV5-1 to TRBJ1-3; the match to TRBD1 covers 8 bases. The junction had 10 bases not matched to a gene; V was cut back by 4 bases and J by 4 bases. CDR3 size: 16 residues. CDR1 is SGHRS, CDR2 YFSETQ, per germline. For the CDR3, the DNA is TGCGCCAGCAGCCTTGACAGGGGATCTGCGGGAAACACCATATATTTT. Amino acids: CASSLDRGSAGNTIYF.

This rearrangement joins TRBV30 to TRBJ1-4; 10 bases align to TRBD1. Germline loops: CDR1 GTSNPN, CDR2 SVGIG (reference sequence). CDR3 size: 14 residues. J was trimmed by 7 bases and V by 1 base; bases with no gene match: 3. The CDR3 coding sequence is TGTGCCTGGAGTGCGGGACAGGGGACTGAAAAACTGTTTTTT. Translated: CAWSAGQGTEKLFF.

The chain links TRBV29-1 to TRBJ2-3, with 14 bases fitting TRBD2. The V and J ends lost 7 bases and 5 bases, in that order; junction bases with no gene match: 2. CDR1 is SQVTM, CDR2 ANQGSEA, per germline. The CDR3 runs to 13 residues. The CDR3 is CSGGTSGRDTQYF. The CDR3 region has the DNA TGCAGCGGTGGGACTAGCGGGAGAGATACGCAGTATTTT.

The chain uses TRBV24-1 and TRBJ2-5; 8 bases line up with TRBD1. Germline V gene data show CDR1 as KGHDR and CDR2 as SFDVKD. This CDR3 is built from 15 residues. The ends lost 3 bases at V and 7 bases at J; junction bases unmatched: 9. CDR3 coding DNA: TGTGCCACCAGTGATCCCGGGACAGGTGGGGTGACCCAGTACTTC. Its translation: CATSDPGTGGVTQYF.

The chain joins TRBV2 to TRBJ2-7, with D tentatively TRBD1 (6 bases). Germline V gives CDR1 SNHLY, CDR2 FYNNEI. The length of the CDR3 is 14 residues. Trimming removed 4 bases at V and 2 bases at J, with 12 bases between. CDR3 bases: TGTGCCAGCAGTGGGACAGAGGGCACCTACGAGCAGTACTTC. Encoded protein: CASSGTEGTYEQYF.

This sequence joins TRBV5-5 and TRBJ2-7; D is possibly TRBD2 (6 bases). V was shortened by 0 bases and J by 3 bases, with 10 bases between the two germline ends. This CDR3 region has 14 residues. CDR1 SGHKS and CDR2 YYEKEE come from the germline V gene (reference sequence). The DNA of the CDR3 is TGTGCCAGCAGCTTGGAGCCGGGGGACTACGAGCAGTACTTC. Its protein product is CASSLEPGDYEQYF.

The gene calls are TRBV6-2 or TRBV6-3 and TRBJ2-1; 7 positions agree with TRBD2. The CDR3 has 16 amino acids. Germline CDR1 is MNHEY and CDR2 is SVGEGT. V shed 5 bases and J 5 bases; nucleotides not matched to a gene: 12. CDR3 in DNA: TGTGCCAGCAGTAGACCGGGACTATCCGTTAACAATGAGCAGTTCTTC. Translation: CASSRPGLSVNNEQFF.

The V and J genes are TRBV6-1 and TRBJ2-3, with 10 positions matching TRBD1. The CDR3 spans 15 residues. Germline V CDR1 and CDR2: MNHNS, SASEGT. Trimming removed 3 bases from V and 1 base from J; junction bases left unmatched: 1. The DNA for the CDR3 is TGTGCCAGCAGTGACGGGACAGGGGGCACAGATACGCAGTATTTT. Protein sequence: CASSDGTGGTDTQYF.

V usage is TRBV11-2 and J usage is TRBJ2-1; TRBD1 is a possible D gene (8 bases). The CDR3 is 20 amino acids. CDR1 and CDR2 (germline): SGHAT, FQNNGV. Trimming shortened V by 0 bases and J by 3 bases, and 24 bases separated the two germline ends. This CDR3 is CASSLEAGGGAGAGYNEQFF. The CDR3 DNA reads as TGTGCCAGCAGCTTAGAAGCAGGGGGCGGTGCGGGAGCGGGCTACAATGAGCAGTTCTTC.

The chain uses TRBV29-1 and TRBJ1-5; 9 nucleotides match TRBD1. Germline CDR1 reads SQVTM; CDR2 reads ANQGSEA. V shed 8 bases, J shed 4 bases, and the junction held 15 bases outside the gene matches. The length of the CDR3 is 16 residues. The CDR3 coding sequence is TGCAGCCCCTCTAGAGGGGACAGGGCCCGAAATCAGCCCCAGCATTTT. Residues: CSPSRGDRARNQPQHF.

The chain is built from TRBV11-1 and TRBJ1-1; TRBD1 matches 7 bases. With V trimmed by 1 base and J by 9 bases, 8 bases remained unmatched. Germline V gene lookup returns CDR1 SGHAT and CDR2 FQDESV (reference sequence). The CDR3 runs 14 residues. The CDR3 region is CASSLGTRQGQAFF. As DNA, the CDR3 is TGTGCCAGCAGCTTAGGGACCCGACAGGGACAAGCTTTCTTT.